This T cell receptor beta chain was sequenced in a study of spatial heterogeneity in lung cancer. On the study more broadly: Alpha-chain detections were consistently fewer than beta-chain detections among the sequences.

TCRdb re-derived calls from the 5' RACE reads in MiXCR, one entry per CDR3 protein. Of about 39,000 distinct CDR3 sequences listed, approximately 3.1% are singletons. Time point denoted: sample taken at primary tumor resection. This clonotype was seen many times. The sample consisted of normal lung tissue next to the tumor, taken at surgery. This sequence was found in a male donor with early-stage non-small cell lung cancer.

CDR3 bases: TGTGCCAGCCCCCAGGCTGGGGGTGGAGATACGCAGTATTTT. Its protein product is CASPQAGGGDTQYF. The chain uses TRBV7-2 and TRBJ2-3; either TRBD1 or TRBD2 may supply D (5 bases each). V gave up 8 bases and J gave up 5 bases, with 17 bases separating them. This CDR3 is 14 amino acids long. Germline-derived CDR1 and CDR2 are SGHTA and FQGNSA.